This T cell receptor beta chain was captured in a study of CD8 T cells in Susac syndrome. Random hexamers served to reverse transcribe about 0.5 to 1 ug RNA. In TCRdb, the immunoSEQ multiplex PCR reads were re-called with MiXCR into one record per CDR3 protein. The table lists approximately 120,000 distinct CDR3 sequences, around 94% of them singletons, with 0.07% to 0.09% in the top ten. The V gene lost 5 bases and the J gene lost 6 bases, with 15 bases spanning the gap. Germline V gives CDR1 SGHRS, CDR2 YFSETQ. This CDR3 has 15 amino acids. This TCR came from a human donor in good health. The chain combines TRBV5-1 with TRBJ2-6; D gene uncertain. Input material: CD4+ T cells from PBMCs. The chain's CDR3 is CASRVGGQSANVLTF. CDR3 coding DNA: TGCGCCAGCAGAGTTGGTGGCCAGTCGGCCAACGTCCTGACTTTC.